One T cell receptor (beta chain) is described in this entry. Its antigen is still unknown. Sequencing used immunoSEQ multiplex PCR; TCRdb keeps in-frame clones, though not all of them. The sample has around 95,000 clones, 40% to 55% seen once. V was cut by 5 bases and J by 4 bases, with 11 bases left in between. The CDR3 is made up of 14 amino acids. From germline, CDR1 is SGHAT and CDR2 FQNNGV. These data come from a study of shared clonotypes between healthy human individuals. Points from the study as a whole: Sequencing depth was expected to influence donor clonotype sharing. Represented diversity (both genetic and exposure-history) was limited by the small number of donors.

The V call is TRBV11-2, the J call TRBJ2-2, with a tentative D call TRBD2 (5 bases). The TCR comes from a woman aged 40 to 55 in good health. Some clones in this sample may be carry-over from other donors' samples. Input material: PBMCs. The CDR3 is CASSVGRGTGELFF. CDR3 coding DNA: TGTGCCAGCAGCGTCGGCCGGGGCACCGGGGAGCTGTTTTTT. Variable domain in full (rest from reference TRBV11-2 and TRBJ2-2): EAGVAQSPRYKIIEKRQSVAFWCNPISGHATLYWYQQILGQGPKLLIQFQNNGVVDDSQLPKDRFSAERLKGVDSTLKIQPAKLEDSAVYLCASSVGRGTGELFFGEGSRLTVL.